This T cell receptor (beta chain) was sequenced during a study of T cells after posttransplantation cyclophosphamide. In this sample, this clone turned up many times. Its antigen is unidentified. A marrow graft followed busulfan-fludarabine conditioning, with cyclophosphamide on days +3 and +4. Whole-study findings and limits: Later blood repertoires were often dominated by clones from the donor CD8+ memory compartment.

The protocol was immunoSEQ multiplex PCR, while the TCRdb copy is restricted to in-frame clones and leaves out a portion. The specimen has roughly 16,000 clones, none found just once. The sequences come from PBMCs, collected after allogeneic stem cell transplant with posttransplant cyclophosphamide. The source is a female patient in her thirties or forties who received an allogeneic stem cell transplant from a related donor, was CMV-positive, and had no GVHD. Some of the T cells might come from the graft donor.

The chain's CDR3 is CASSRMRARSNQPQHF. The DNA of the CDR3 is TGTGCCAGCAGTCGGATGAGGGCCCGGAGCAATCAGCCCCAGCATTTT. The rearrangement uses TRBV28 and TRBJ1-5; unclear D gene. Per the germline V gene, CDR1 is MDHEN and CDR2 is SYDVKM. This CDR3 is 16 amino acids long. Trimming left V 5 bases short and J 1 base short, with 15 bases between.